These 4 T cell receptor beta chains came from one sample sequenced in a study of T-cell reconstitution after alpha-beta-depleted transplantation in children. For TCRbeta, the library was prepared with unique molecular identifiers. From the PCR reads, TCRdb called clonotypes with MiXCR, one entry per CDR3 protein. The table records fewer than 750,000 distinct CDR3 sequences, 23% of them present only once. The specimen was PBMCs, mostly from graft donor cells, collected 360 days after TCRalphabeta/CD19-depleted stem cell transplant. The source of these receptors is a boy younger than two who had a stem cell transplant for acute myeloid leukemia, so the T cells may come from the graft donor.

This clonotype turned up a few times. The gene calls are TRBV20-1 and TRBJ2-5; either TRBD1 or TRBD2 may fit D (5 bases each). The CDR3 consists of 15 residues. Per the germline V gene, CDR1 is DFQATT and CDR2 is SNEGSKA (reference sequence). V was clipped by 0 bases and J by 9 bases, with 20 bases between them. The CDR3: CSARDTRGPQGAQYF. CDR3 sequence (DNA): TGCAGTGCTAGAGACACTAGGGGACCCCAAGGGGCCCAGTACTTC.

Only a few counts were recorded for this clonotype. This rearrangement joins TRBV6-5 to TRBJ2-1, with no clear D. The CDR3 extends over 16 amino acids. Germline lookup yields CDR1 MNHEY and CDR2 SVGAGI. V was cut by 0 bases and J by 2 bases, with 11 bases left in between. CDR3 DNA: TGTGCCAGCAGTTACTCGTCCGGGTTCCCCTACAATGAGCAGTTCTTC. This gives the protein CASSYSSGFPYNEQFF.

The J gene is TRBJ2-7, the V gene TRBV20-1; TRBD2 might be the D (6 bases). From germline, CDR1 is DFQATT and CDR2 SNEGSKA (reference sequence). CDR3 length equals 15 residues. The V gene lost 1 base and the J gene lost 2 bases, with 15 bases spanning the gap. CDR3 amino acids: CSARVREIGTYEQYV. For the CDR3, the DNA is TGCAGTGCTAGAGTCCGGGAGATTGGGACCTACGAGCAGTACGTC.

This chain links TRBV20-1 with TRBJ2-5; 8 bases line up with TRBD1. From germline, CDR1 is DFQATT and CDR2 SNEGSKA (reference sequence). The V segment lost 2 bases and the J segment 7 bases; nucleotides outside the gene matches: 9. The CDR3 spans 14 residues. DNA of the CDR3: TGCAGTGCTAGATCCGGGACAGGTCTAGGGACCCAGTACTTC. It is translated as CSARSGTGLGTQYF.